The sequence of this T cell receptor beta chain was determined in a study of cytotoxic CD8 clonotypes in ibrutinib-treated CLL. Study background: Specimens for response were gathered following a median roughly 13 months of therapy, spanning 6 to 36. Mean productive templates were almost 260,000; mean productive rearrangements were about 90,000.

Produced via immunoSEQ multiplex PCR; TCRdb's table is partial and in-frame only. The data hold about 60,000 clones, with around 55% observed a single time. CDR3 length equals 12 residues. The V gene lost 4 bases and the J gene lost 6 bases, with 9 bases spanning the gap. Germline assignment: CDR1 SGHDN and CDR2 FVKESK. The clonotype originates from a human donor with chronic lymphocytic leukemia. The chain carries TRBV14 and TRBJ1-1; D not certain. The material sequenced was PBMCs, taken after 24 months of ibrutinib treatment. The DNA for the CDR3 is TGTGCCAGCAGCCGCGCGAGGTCTGAAGCTTTCTTT. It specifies CASSRARSEAFF.